The next 5 T cell receptor beta chains were all read from a single sample in a study of blood T cell repertoires in COVID-19. Sequencing used immunoSEQ multiplex PCR; TCRdb keeps in-frame clones, though not all of them. The sample comprises 140,000 to 150,000 clones, approximately 88% of which are singletons, and approximately 1.2% rests with the top ten. Sequenced material: PBMCs or T cells enriched from blood (not recorded which). The receptors shown here come from a woman aged 25 to 39 with acute COVID-19.

CDR3 region: CASSLGLAANTGELFF. The CDR3 DNA reads as TGTGCCAGCAGCTTGGGACTAGCGGCGAACACCGGGGAGCTGTTTTTT. The chain couples TRBV11-2 to TRBJ2-2, with 11 bases fitting TRBD2. V lost 3 bases to trimming and J lost 0 bases; unmatched junction nucleotides: 0. This CDR3 contains 16 residues. Germline V gene sequence: CDR1 SGHAT, CDR2 FQNNGV.

The rearrangement uses TRBV6-6 and TRBJ2-1, with 10 bases aligning to TRBD1. The ends lost 3 bases at V and 2 bases at J; junction bases unmatched: 1. This CDR3 region has 15 residues. Germline-derived CDR1 and CDR2 are MNHNY and SVGAGI (reference sequence). In nucleotides, the CDR3 is TGTGCCAGCAGTTATGGGACAGGGGCCTACAATGAGCAGTTCTTC. It specifies CASSYGTGAYNEQFF.

The chain carries TRBV19 and TRBJ1-2; TRBD1 matches at 7 bases. The CDR3 contains 11 residues. Per germline, CDR1 LNHDA and CDR2 SQIVND (reference sequence). J lost 8 bases, V lost 8 bases, and 5 bases had no gene match. In DNA, the CDR3 is TGTGCCAGTGAGACAGGGATCGGCTACACCTTC. It specifies CASETGIGYTF.

V gene TRBV5-1 combines with J gene TRBJ2-5; D is undetermined. The V end lost 5 bases, the J end lost 4 bases, and 15 bases lay between the germline ends. There are 14 residues in the CDR3. Germline V gives CDR1 SGHRS, CDR2 YFSETQ. The CDR3 nucleotides are TGCGCCAGCAGGGGCCAGGCCCCCGGAGAGACCCAGTACTTC. Translated: CASRGQAPGETQYF.

The chain links TRBV29-1 to TRBJ1-2, with 11 bases fitting TRBD1. The CDR3 consists of 13 residues. J was trimmed by 7 bases and V by 2 bases; bases with no gene match: 3. Germline CDR1 reads SQVTM; CDR2 reads ANQGSEA. This chain's CDR3 is CSVEPGTGGGYTF. For the CDR3, the DNA is TGCAGCGTTGAACCCGGGACAGGGGGTGGCTACACCTTC.